The 20 T cell receptor beta chains below were found in one sample sequenced in a study of shared clonotypes between healthy human individuals. Assay used: immunoSEQ multiplex PCR; TCRdb lists only in-frame clones, some missing. The table shows 2.5 million or so clones, with around 94% occurring only once. Source material: naive CD4+ T cells sorted from blood. Stated subset: CD45RA+ positively selected. The receptors were sampled from a man aged 18 to 30 in good health.

Note on this clone: Distinct nucleotide sequences in the sample also encode this CDR3. In DNA, the CDR3 is TGCAGCGTTGGGCAGGGGGCCAACTATGGCTACACCTTC. Encoded protein: CSVGQGANYGYTF. This sequence joins TRBV29-1 and TRBJ1-2, with 8 bases aligning to TRBD1. Per germline, CDR1 SQVTM and CDR2 ANQGSEA. The CDR3 covers 13 residues. The ends lost 4 bases at V and 2 bases at J; junction bases unmatched: 3. The whole variable domain, remainder taken from reference TRBV29-1 and TRBJ1-2, is SAVISQKPSRDICQRGTSLTIQCQVDSQVTMMFWYRQQPGQSLTLIATANQGSEATYESGFVIDKFPISRPNLTFSTLTVSNMSPEDSSIYLCSVGQGANYGYTFGSGTRLTVV.

The chain combines TRBV7-6 with TRBJ2-3; 7 bases line up with TRBD2. V shed 0 bases and J 0 bases; nucleotides not matched to a gene: 6. The CDR3 extends over 17 amino acids. Germline CDR1 reads SGHVS; CDR2 reads FNYEAQ. For the CDR3, the DNA is TGTGCCAGCAGCTTAGCGGGGGGTAGCGGGAGCACAGATACGCAGTATTTT. Its translation: CASSLAGGSGSTDTQYF. The full variable domain, its missing parts supplied by reference TRBV7-6 and TRBJ2-3, is GAGVSQSPRYKVTKRGQDVALRCDPISGHVSLYWYRQALGQGPEFLTYFNYEAQQDKSGLPNDRFSAERPEGSISTLTIQRTEQRDSAMYRCASSLAGGSGSTDTQYFGPGTRLTVL.

The rearrangement links TRBV9 to TRBJ1-3; D unresolved. V was clipped by 3 bases and J by 0 bases, with 16 bases between them. Germline V CDR1 and CDR2: SGDLS, YYNGEE. This CDR3 contains 17 residues. The CDR3 loop is CASSEETGSHSGNTIYF. For the CDR3, the DNA is TGTGCCAGCAGCGAAGAAACGGGCAGTCACTCTGGAAACACCATATATTTT.

For this clone: One end of the junction fails to match germline, which may point to a read error. This sample also contains other DNA sequences that code for the same CDR3. The chain combines TRBV18 with TRBJ1-4, with D tentatively TRBD1 (6 bases). This CDR3 has 14 residues. CDR1 and CDR2 (germline): KGHSH, LQKENI. The CDR3 DNA reads TGTGCCAGCTCTCCACAGGGATCTAATGAAAAACTGTTTTTT. It is translated as CASSPQGSNEKLFF.

The chain carries TRBV6-4 and TRBJ1-1; 7 nucleotides align to TRBD1. The germline V gene has CDR1 MRHNA and CDR2 SNTAGT. The V segment lost 3 bases and the J segment 4 bases; nucleotides outside the gene matches: 2. The CDR3 is 13 residues long. The CDR3 sequence: CASSEQGSTEAFF. The CDR3 region has the DNA TGTGCCAGCAGTGAACAGGGGTCCACTGAAGCTTTCTTT.

The CDR3 sequence is CASSQRQGTTNEKLFF. The CDR3 DNA follows: TGTGCCAGCTCGCAAAGACAGGGAACAACTAATGAAAAACTGTTTTTT. The chain is built from TRBV18 and TRBJ1-4; TRBD1 aligns across 7 bases. V trimming: 6 bases; J trimming: 0 bases; junction bases outside the gene matches: 7. The CDR3 length is 16 residues. Germline values: CDR1 KGHSH, CDR2 LQKENI.

The chain carries TRBV6-1 and TRBJ2-1, with D perhaps matching TRBD1 (5 bases). V was clipped by 2 bases and J by 3 bases, with 11 bases between them. Looked up from germline, CDR1 is MNHNS and CDR2 is SASEGT. This CDR3 region has 15 residues. The CDR3 DNA sequence: TGTGCCAGCAGTGAATCGCAGGGAAGCTACAATGAGCAGTTCTTC. Translated: CASSESQGSYNEQFF.

The chain couples TRBV27 to TRBJ1-1; D might be TRBD1 (5 bases). Germline-derived CDR1 and CDR2 are MNHEY and SMNVEV (reference sequence). Trimming removed 5 bases from V and 4 bases from J, with 17 bases in between. This CDR3 region has 15 residues. The CDR3 protein is CASSNQGPPVTEAFF. CDR3 DNA: TGTGCCAGCAGTAACCAGGGTCCCCCCGTCACTGAAGCTTTCTTT.

The rearrangement uses TRBV20-1 and TRBJ1-4; a possible D gene is TRBD1 (5 bases). V lost 6 bases to trimming and J lost 11 bases, with 13 bases between them. Germline V gene lookup returns CDR1 DFQATT and CDR2 SNEGSKA (reference sequence). The CDR3 is 11 amino acids. This CDR3 is CSAPQGTKLFF. The CDR3 DNA sequence: TGCAGTGCGCCGCAGGGCACGAAACTGTTTTTT.

The chain uses TRBV10-2 and TRBJ1-1, with 12 bases that match TRBD1. CDR1 and CDR2 (germline): WSHSY, SAAADI. V dropped 4 bases and J dropped 5; count of bases not matched to a gene: 5. The CDR3 extends over 15 amino acids. CDR3 coding DNA: TGCGCCAGCAGTGCCCGGGACAGGGGGCAAACTGAAGCTTTCTTT. Encoded protein: CASSARDRGQTEAFF.

The chain couples TRBV28 to TRBJ1-1; tentatively, D is TRBD1 (6 bases). The CDR3 sequence is 15 residues long. Between the trimmed V and J ends, which lost 7 bases and 7 bases, there was a span of 22 bases. Germline assignment: CDR1 MDHEN and CDR2 SYDVKM. The CDR3 DNA reads as TGTGCCAGCACGGCCTTTTTACAGGGCAGCTATGAAGCTTTCTTT. This sequence encodes CASTAFLQGSYEAFF. The full variable domain, with the rest looked up from reference TRBV28 and TRBJ1-1, is DVKVTQSSRYLVKRTGEKVFLECVQDMDHENMFWYRQDPGLGLRLIYFSYDVKMKEKGDIPEGYSVSREKKERFSLILESASTNQTSMYLCASTAFLQGSYEAFFGQGTRLTVV.

The V and J genes are TRBV30 and TRBJ1-6; no reliable D call. V was pared by 4 bases and J by 9 bases, with 16 bases between. The CDR3 loop spans 14 amino acids. Germline V CDR1 and CDR2: GTSNPN, SVGIG (reference sequence). CDR3 protein: CAWNLDLKTSPLHF. CDR3 coding DNA: TGTGCCTGGAACTTGGATCTCAAAACTTCACCCCTCCACTTT.

The J gene is TRBJ2-7, the V gene TRBV30; 12 nucleotides align to TRBD2. The CDR3 sequence is 14 residues long. In germline, CDR1 is GTSNPN, CDR2 SVGIG (reference sequence). V shed 7 bases, J shed 2 bases, and the junction held 6 bases outside the gene matches. The CDR3 here is CAFGLAGQTYEQYF. Written as DNA, the CDR3 is TGTGCCTTCGGACTAGCGGGACAGACCTACGAGCAGTACTTC.

The CDR3 sequence: CASSRVDTQYF. The CDR3 DNA follows: TGTGCCAGCTCCCGCGTGGATACGCAGTATTTT. The chain has TRBV2 and TRBJ2-3; D ambiguous. CDR1 is SNHLY and CDR2 is FYNNEI in the germline V gene. The CDR3 has 11 residues. Trimming shortened V by 8 bases and J by 6 bases, and 9 bases separated the two germline ends.

This chain links TRBV29-1 with TRBJ2-1; 11 positions agree with TRBD1. The germline V gene encodes CDR1 SQVTM and CDR2 ANQGSEA. The CDR3 runs 11 residues. The V and J ends lost 7 bases and 15 bases, in that order; junction bases with no gene match: 8. The CDR3 reads CSAPDRGLRFF. The CDR3 nucleotides are TGCAGCGCTCCGGACAGGGGGCTTAGGTTCTTC.

With respect to this clone: The germline gene is not matched at one end of the junction; a read error may be the cause. This chain's CDR3 is CASSPQGQANSPLYF. CDR3 nucleotide sequence: TGTGCCAGCAGCCCTCAGGGACAGGCAAATTCACCCCTCTACTTT. The rearrangement joins TRBV6-6 to TRBJ1-6, with 8 bases fitting TRBD1. The CDR3 spans 15 residues. Germline loops: CDR1 MNHNY, CDR2 SVGAGI (reference sequence).

This rearrangement joins TRBV11-2 to TRBJ2-3; D may match TRBD1 or TRBD2 (7 bases each). This CDR3 has 16 residues. The germline V gene has CDR1 SGHAT and CDR2 FQNNGV. Trimming shortened V by 1 base and J by 3 bases, and 14 bases separated the two germline ends. CDR3 nucleotide sequence: TGTGCCAGCAGCTTAGGAGTGCAGGGGGGGACAGATACGCAGTATTTT. Its translation: CASSLGVQGGTDTQYF.

The chain recombines TRBV4-3 with TRBJ1-3; D is uncertain. Trimming left V 2 bases short and J 2 bases short, with 10 bases between. The CDR3 runs to 15 residues. Germline V gene sequence: CDR1 LGHNA, CDR2 YSLEER. The CDR3 sequence is CASSQSGSPGNTIYF. For the CDR3, the DNA is TGCGCCAGCAGCCAATCAGGAAGCCCTGGAAACACCATATATTTT.

In its sample, this clone was seen a few times. The chain joins TRBV30 to TRBJ1-2, with 7 bases aligning to TRBD1. V trimming: 3 bases; J trimming: 3 bases; junction bases outside the gene matches: 7. CDR3 length equals 14 residues. Per germline, CDR1 GTSNPN and CDR2 SVGIG (reference sequence). The CDR3, as DNA: TGTGCCTGGAGCGCGAGGACAGGCTACTATGGCTACACCTTC. Protein sequence: CAWSARTGYYGYTF.

The chain combines TRBV18 with TRBJ1-1; TRBD1 is a possible D gene (5 bases). Germline-derived CDR1 and CDR2 are KGHSH and LQKENI. This CDR3 contains 17 residues. Trimming cost V 3 bases and J 0 bases, with 17 bases left between them. CDR3 in DNA: TGTGCCAGCTCACCGAGGACCGCGGCAGGGATGAACACTGAAGCTTTCTTT. Translation: CASSPRTAAGMNTEAFF.